This TCR beta chain was captured in a study of shared clonotypes between healthy human individuals. About the study: Two women and a few men aged 18 to 49 made up the donors.

Here immunoSEQ multiplex PCR was the method, and the copy in TCRdb shows in-frame clones only, minus some. Of millions of clones listed, roughly 94% are singletons. General study results and limits: Clonotype sharing across a few donors was observed for 4% to 6.5% of naive CD4 clonotypes.

As concerns this clone: The target antigen is unknown.

Naive CD8 cells lacked CD45RO and underwent positive selection for CCR7, leaving out terminally differentiated effector memory CD45RA+ cells. This CDR3 region has 13 residues. CDR1 is KGHSH and CDR2 is LQKENI in the germline V gene. Trimming pared 6 bases from V and 4 bases from J, leaving 11 bases between. The rearrangement links TRBV18 to TRBJ2-3, with D uncertain. The source of this sequence is a man between 18 and 29 years old in good health. Sequences were obtained from naive CD8+ T cells sorted from blood. The CDR3 region is CASSPDAADTQYF. CDR3 DNA: TGTGCCAGCTCGCCGGACGCTGCAGATACGCAGTATTTT.